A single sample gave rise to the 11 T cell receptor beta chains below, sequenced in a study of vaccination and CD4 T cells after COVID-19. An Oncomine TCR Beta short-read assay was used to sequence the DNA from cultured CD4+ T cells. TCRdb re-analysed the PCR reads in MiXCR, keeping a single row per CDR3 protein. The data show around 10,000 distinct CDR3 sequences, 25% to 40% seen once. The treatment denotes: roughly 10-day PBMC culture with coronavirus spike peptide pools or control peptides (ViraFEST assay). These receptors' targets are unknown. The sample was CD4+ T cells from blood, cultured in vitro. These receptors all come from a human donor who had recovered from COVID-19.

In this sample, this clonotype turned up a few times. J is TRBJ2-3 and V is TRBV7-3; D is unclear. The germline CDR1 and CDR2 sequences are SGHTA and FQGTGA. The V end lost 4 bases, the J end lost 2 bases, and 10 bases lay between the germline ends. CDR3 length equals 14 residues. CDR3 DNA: TGTGCCAGCAGCTGGGCTAGGTCCACAGATACGCAGTATTTT. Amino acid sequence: CASSWARSTDTQYF.

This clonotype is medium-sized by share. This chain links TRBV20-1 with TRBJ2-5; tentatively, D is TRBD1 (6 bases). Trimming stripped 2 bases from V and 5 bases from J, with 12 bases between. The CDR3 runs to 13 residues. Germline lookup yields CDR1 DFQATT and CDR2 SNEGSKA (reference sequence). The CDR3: CSARSGTPETQYF. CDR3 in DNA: TGCAGTGCTAGATCCGGGACACCGGAGACCCAGTACTTC.

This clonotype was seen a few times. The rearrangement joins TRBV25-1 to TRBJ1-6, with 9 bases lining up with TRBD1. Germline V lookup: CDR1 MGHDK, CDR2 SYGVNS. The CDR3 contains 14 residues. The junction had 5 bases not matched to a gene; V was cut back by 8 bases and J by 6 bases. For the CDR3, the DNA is TGTGCCAGCTCGAACAGGGGGCGTAATTCACCCCTCCACTTT. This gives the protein CASSNRGRNSPLHF.

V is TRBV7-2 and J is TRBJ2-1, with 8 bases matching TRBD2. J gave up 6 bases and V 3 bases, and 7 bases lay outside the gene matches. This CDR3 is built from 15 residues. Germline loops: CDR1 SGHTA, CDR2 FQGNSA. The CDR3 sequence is CASSFWAGGTNEQFF. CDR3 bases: TGTGCCAGCAGCTTTTGGGCGGGGGGAACCAATGAGCAGTTCTTC. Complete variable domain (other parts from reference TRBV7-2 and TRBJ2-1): GAGVSQSPSNKVTEKGKDVELRCDPISGHTALYWYRQSLGQGLEFLIYFQGNSAPDKSGLPSDRFSAERTGGSVSTLTIQRTQQEDSAVYLCASSFWAGGTNEQFFGPGTRLTVL.

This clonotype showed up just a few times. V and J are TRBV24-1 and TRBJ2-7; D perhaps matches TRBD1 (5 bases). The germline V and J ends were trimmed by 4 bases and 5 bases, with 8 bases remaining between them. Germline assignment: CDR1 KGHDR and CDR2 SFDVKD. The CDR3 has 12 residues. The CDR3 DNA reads TGTGCCACCAGTGAAACGACAGACGAGCAGTACTTC. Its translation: CATSETTDEQYF.

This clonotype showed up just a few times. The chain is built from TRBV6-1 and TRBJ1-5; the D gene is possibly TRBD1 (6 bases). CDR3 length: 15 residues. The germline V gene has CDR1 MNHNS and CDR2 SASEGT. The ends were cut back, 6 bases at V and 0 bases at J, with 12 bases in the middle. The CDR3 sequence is CASSSDRNSNQPQHF. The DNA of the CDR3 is TGTGCCAGCAGCTCTGACAGGAATAGCAATCAGCCCCAGCATTTT.

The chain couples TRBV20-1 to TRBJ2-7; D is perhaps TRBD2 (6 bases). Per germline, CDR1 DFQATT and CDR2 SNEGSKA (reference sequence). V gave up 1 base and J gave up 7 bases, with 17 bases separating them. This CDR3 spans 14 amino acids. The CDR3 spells CSARAPAGTGEQYF. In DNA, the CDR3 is TGCAGTGCTAGAGCCCCCGCGGGGACGGGAGAGCAGTACTTC.

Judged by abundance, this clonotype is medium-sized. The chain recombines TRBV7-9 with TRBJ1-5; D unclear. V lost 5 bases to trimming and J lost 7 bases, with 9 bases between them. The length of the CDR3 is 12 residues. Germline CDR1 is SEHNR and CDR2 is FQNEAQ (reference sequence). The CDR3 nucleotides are TGTGCCAGCAGCGTAGGCCAACAGCCCCAGCATTTT. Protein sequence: CASSVGQQPQHF.

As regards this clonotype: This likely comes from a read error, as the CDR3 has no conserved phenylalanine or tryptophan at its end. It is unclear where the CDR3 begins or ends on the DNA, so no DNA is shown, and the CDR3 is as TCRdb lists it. CDR3: CASSKRGTPRFL. The V gene is TRBV21-1, the J gene TRBJ2-1; the tabulated D call, TRBD1, remains unverified against the DNA. TRBV21-1 is described as a pseudogene. The CDR3 length equals 12 residues, ends included.

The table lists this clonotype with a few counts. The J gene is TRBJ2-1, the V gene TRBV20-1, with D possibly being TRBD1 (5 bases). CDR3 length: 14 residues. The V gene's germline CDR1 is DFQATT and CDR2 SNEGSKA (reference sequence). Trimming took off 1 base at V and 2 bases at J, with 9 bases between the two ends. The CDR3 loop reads CSARGFRAYNEQFF. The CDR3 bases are TGCAGTGCTAGAGGGTTCAGGGCCTACAATGAGCAGTTCTTC.

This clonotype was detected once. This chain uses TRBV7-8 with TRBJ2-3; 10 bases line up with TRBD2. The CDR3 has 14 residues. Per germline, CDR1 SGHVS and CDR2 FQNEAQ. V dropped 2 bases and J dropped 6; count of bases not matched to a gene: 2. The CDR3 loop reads CASSLQRGGDTQYF. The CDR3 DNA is TGTGCCAGCAGCTTACAGCGGGGGGGCGATACGCAGTATTTT.